This T cell receptor beta chain was sequenced in a study of Graves' ophthalmopathy and Graves' hyperthyroidism. Only a few counts were recorded for this clonotype. Its specificity is unknown. CDR3 regions of TCR beta were amplified from RNA transcripts. First-round RT-PCR employed HTBI primers, with a second-round multiplex PCR after it. TCRdb used MiXCR to reprocess the multiplex PCR reads, holding one entry per CDR3 protein. The profile covers over a million distinct CDR3 sequences, with about two fifths appearing a single time and 8.5% to 14% taken by the ten largest. Study-level findings and limits: A model built from 13 signatures distinguished ophthalmopathy from stable hyperthyroidism with 85% to 90% sensitivity and about 81% specificity.

The germline gives CDR1 SEHNR, CDR2 FQNEAQ (reference sequence). V gave up 4 bases and J gave up 2 bases; unmatched junction bases: 8. The CDR3 runs to 15 residues. The rearrangement links TRBV7-9 to TRBJ2-7; 7 nucleotides match TRBD2. The sample was peripheral blood or thyroid tissue (not recorded which). This TCR was recovered from an adult man with Graves' hyperthyroidism. CDR3 nucleotide sequence: TGTGCCAGCAGCTCCGGACTAGGCAGGACCTACGAGCAGTACTTC. This encodes CASSSGLGRTYEQYF.